This TCR beta chain was documented in a study of T-cell reconstitution after alpha-beta-depleted transplantation in children. This clonotype was recorded a few times. Germline values: CDR1 SGHDN, CDR2 FVKESK. The CDR3 is 13 amino acids. Deletions cut 6 bases from V and 7 bases from J, with 13 bases between. The library targeted TCRbeta and was prepared with unique molecular identifiers. TCRdb reanalysed the PCR reads using MiXCR and keeps one entry per CDR3 protein. The data contain some 500,000 distinct CDR3 sequences, about a sixth of them singletons. The sample here was PBMCs from the stem cell graft donor, taken from the stem cell graft. The TCR sequence derives from a human donor who donated a stem cell graft to a child with acute lymphoblastic leukemia. V and J are TRBV14 and TRBJ1-3; TRBD1 might be the D (5 bases). CDR3 sequence: CASRTRESNTIYF. The CDR3 DNA reads TGTGCCAGCAGAACCAGGGAGTCCAACACCATATATTTT.